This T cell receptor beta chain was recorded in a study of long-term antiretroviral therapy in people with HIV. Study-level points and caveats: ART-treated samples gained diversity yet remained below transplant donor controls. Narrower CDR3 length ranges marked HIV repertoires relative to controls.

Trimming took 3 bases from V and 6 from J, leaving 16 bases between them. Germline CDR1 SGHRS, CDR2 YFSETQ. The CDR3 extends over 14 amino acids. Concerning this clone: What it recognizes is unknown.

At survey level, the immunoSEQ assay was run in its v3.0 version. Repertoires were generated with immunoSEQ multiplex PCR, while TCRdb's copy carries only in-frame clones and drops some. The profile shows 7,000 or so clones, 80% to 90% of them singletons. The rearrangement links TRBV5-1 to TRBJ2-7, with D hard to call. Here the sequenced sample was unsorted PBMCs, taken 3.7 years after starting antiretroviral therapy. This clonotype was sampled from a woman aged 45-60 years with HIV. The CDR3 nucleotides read TGCGCCAGCAGCTCCCGGGTCGGTAGCCTCGAGCAGTACTTC. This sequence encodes CASSSRVGSLEQYF.